This TCR beta chain was observed in a study of CD8+CD57+ T cells in acquired aplastic anemia. Study-wide context: Isolated CD4+ and CD8+ cells, once sorted, yielded DNA averaging approximately 3 ug.

Study-wide results and caveats: In CD8+ cells, Simpson's diversity showed no significant difference between patients and controls. The number of CD8+ CDR3 sequences shared by patients and controls was twenty-nine.

Notes on this clonotype: The antigen is not known.

TCR beta VDJ and CDR3 profiling used genomic DNA as template. TCRdb re-called the reads with MiXCR, one entry per CDR3 protein. The data show 150,000 to 200,000 distinct CDR3 sequences, roughly 43% seen once. The CDR3 spans 12 residues. The V and J ends lost 6 bases and 6 bases respectively, with 12 bases between them. CDR1 and CDR2 (germline): DFQATT, SNEGSKA (reference sequence). All sequencing subjects had displayed CD8+CD57+ cell expansion on flow cytometry. As a group, the patients uniformly had severe acquired aplastic anemia. Specimen: sorted CD4+, CD8+, or CD8+CD57+ T cells (not recorded which) from PBMCs. The rearrangement links TRBV20-1 to TRBJ1-5; TRBD1 might be the D (5 bases). This clonotype was sampled from a human donor with aplastic anemia. The CDR3 region has the DNA TGCAGTGCCGTAGCGGGGGGTCAGCCCCAGCATTTT. Its translation is CSAVAGGQPQHF.